The 3 T cell receptor beta chains listed next were all sequenced from one sample in a study of blood T cell repertoires in COVID-19. Libraries were prepared by immunoSEQ multiplex PCR; TCRdb keeps only in-frame clonotypes and omits some of them. In the table there are 150,000 to 200,000 clones, around 80% of which are singletons. Sample: PBMCs or T cells enriched from blood (not recorded which). The receptors shown here come from a woman aged 55-69 years who had recovered from COVID-19.

This clone was seen just once. This chain joins TRBV20-1 and TRBJ2-5, with D uncertain. Germline V CDR1 and CDR2: DFQATT, SNEGSKA (reference sequence). V was clipped by 6 bases and J by 0 bases, with 5 bases between them. This CDR3 region has 11 residues. The CDR3 region is CSADNQETQYF. The CDR3 DNA follows: TGCAGTGCAGACAACCAAGAGACCCAGTACTTC.

The rearrangement joins TRBV5-4 to TRBJ2-1; 10 nucleotides align to TRBD2. This CDR3 comprises 15 residues. Trimming at V came to 4 bases and at J to 2 bases, leaving 3 bases not matched to a gene. Germline V lookup: CDR1 SGHNT, CDR2 YYREEE (reference sequence). DNA of the CDR3: TGTGCCAGCAGCATCAGCGGGAGGGCCTACAATGAGCAGTTCTTC. As protein: CASSISGRAYNEQFF.

The chain combines TRBV9 with TRBJ2-1; perhaps TRBD2 as D (6 bases). CDR1 and CDR2 (germline): SGDLS, YYNGEE. This CDR3 is 14 amino acids long. V lost 5 bases and J lost 7, with 16 bases in between. For the CDR3, the DNA is TGTGCCAGCAGTTACCGACTAGTGGGTAATGAGCAGTTCTTC. It is translated as CASSYRLVGNEQFF.